This paragraph reports one TCR beta chain. Using immunoSEQ multiplex PCR, the repertoire was profiled, and TCRdb retains in-frame clones only, with some absent. The table lists around 260,000 clones, around 80% of them singletons. This CDR3 region has 15 residues. Deletions cut 2 bases from V and 1 base from J, with 11 bases between. Germline loops: CDR1 SGHDN, CDR2 FVKESK. The data were taken from a study of blood T cell repertoires in COVID-19. This TCR was sampled from a young man with acute COVID-19. This sequence joins TRBV14 and TRBJ1-1; a weak D match, TRBD1 (5 bases). The source material was PBMCs or T cells enriched from blood (not recorded which). CDR3 in amino acids: CASSQRGRGNTEAFF. The CDR3 nucleotides read TGTGCCAGCAGCCAAAGAGGGAGGGGGAACACTGAAGCTTTCTTT.